Below, 9 T cell receptor beta chains from the same sample are listed, as sequenced in a study of CD8 T cells in ankylosing spondylitis. Findings and limits, study-wide: One TCR beta motif, made up of under ten highly homologous variants, appeared characteristic of ankylosing spondylitis blood.

Antigens of these TCRs are unknown. Each CDR3 protein gets one entry after TCRdb re-called the 5' RACE reads with MiXCR. The repertoire includes 800,000 to 900,000 distinct CDR3 sequences, roughly 12% of them detected once, and about 0.5% sits in the top ten. Sequencing was carried out using blood, either unsorted or a sorted T cell fraction (not recorded which). These receptors came from a male donor with ankylosing spondylitis.

V and J are TRBV9 and TRBJ2-5; 8 bases match TRBD2. Germline-derived CDR1 and CDR2 are SGDLS and YYNGEE. V was pared by 0 bases and J by 5 bases, with 12 bases of the junction left unmatched. This CDR3 comprises 17 residues. The chain's CDR3 is CASSVAGAGGGPETQYF. CDR3 DNA: TGTGCCAGCAGCGTAGCTGGTGCCGGGGGGGGGCCGGAGACCCAGTACTTC.

J is TRBJ1-1 and V is TRBV20-1; 10 positions match TRBD1. Germline CDR1 and CDR2: DFQATT and SNEGSKA (reference sequence). This CDR3 contains 15 residues. Trimming took 5 bases from V and 0 from J; bases not matched to a gene: 6. In DNA, the CDR3 is TGCAGTGCTCCTGGACAGGGGGGTGTGAACACTGAAGCTTTCTTT. Translation gives CSAPGQGGVNTEAFF.

This sequence joins TRBV24-1 and TRBJ1-5; TRBD1 aligns across 8 bases. J gave up 5 bases and V 3 bases, and 5 bases lay outside the gene matches. The CDR3 has 15 residues. Germline loops: CDR1 KGHDR, CDR2 SFDVKD. In DNA, the CDR3 is TGTGCCACCAGTGATCCTCAGGGGGCGGATCAGCCCCAGCATTTT. Encoded protein: CATSDPQGADQPQHF.

The V call is TRBV4-2, the J call TRBJ2-5; the match to TRBD2 covers 9 bases. This CDR3 region has 18 residues. Germline CDR1 is LGHNA and CDR2 is YNFKEQ. The V gene end was trimmed by 5 bases and the J gene end by 2 bases; junction bases not matched to a gene: 15. CDR3 bases: TGTGCCAGCAGCAGGGGGATGTTAGCGGGAGTGGTACAAGAGACCCAGTACTTC. Amino acid sequence: CASSRGMLAGVVQETQYF.

The chain is built from TRBV24-1 and TRBJ1-1; D not resolved. V dropped 4 bases and J dropped 4 bases, with 9 bases sitting between them. Germline assignment: CDR1 KGHDR and CDR2 SFDVKD. The CDR3 has 13 amino acids. The CDR3 protein is CATSDPMATEAFF. CDR3 coding DNA: TGTGCCACCAGTGACCCCATGGCCACTGAAGCTTTCTTT.

Ten or more counts support this clonotype. The genes are TRBV5-1 and TRBJ2-7; D call uncertain. The ends were cut back, 2 bases at V and 1 base at J, with 10 bases in the middle. The V gene's germline CDR1 is SGHRS and CDR2 YFSETQ. The CDR3 has 14 residues. CDR3 sequence (DNA): TGCGCCAGCAGCTTTACTTCCCCGTCCTACGAGCAGTACTTC. Translating it yields CASSFTSPSYEQYF.

This clonotype has only a few counts. V and J are TRBV3-1 and TRBJ2-5; D might be TRBD2 (6 bases). The germline CDR1 and CDR2 sequences are LGHDT and YNNKEL (reference sequence). The CDR3 runs 14 residues. Deletions cut 4 bases from V and 5 bases from J, with 14 bases between. Here the CDR3 reads CASSPWASAETQYF. CDR3 in DNA: TGTGCCAGCAGCCCATGGGCTAGCGCGGAGACCCAGTACTTC.

The sample holds many counts of this clonotype. The CDR3 nucleotides read TGTGCCAGCAGCTTGGCCCGAAACACCGGGGAGCTGTTTTTT. This encodes CASSLARNTGELFF. This chain uses TRBV7-2 with TRBJ2-2, with D uncertain. The CDR3 length is 14 residues. Looked up from germline, CDR1 is SGHTA and CDR2 is FQGNSA. V was clipped by 3 bases and J by 2 bases, with 7 bases between them.

Many counts were recorded for this clonotype. J is TRBJ2-5 and V is TRBV20-1; possible D gene TRBD2, 5 bases. Per the germline V gene, CDR1 is DFQATT and CDR2 is SNEGSKA (reference sequence). CDR3 size: 12 residues. The V end lost 5 bases, the J end lost 5 bases, and 12 bases lay between the germline ends. The CDR3: CSAPTRGETQYF. The CDR3 DNA sequence: TGCAGTGCTCCTACTAGAGGGGAGACCCAGTACTTC.